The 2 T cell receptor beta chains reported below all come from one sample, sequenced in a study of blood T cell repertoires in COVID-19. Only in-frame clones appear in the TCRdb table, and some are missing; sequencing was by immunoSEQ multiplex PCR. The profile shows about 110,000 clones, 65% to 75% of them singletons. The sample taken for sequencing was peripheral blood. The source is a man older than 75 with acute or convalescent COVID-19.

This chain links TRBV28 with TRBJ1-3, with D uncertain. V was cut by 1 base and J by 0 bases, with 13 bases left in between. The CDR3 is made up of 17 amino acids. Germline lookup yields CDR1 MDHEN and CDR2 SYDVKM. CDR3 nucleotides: TGTGCCAGCAGTTTATTATTAGAAAGCTACTCTGGAAACACCATATATTTT. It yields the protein CASSLLLESYSGNTIYF.

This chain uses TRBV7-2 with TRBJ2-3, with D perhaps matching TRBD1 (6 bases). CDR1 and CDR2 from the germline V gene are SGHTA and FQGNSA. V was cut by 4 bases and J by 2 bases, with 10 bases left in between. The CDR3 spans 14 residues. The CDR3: CASSSRTVTDTQYF. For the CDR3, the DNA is TGTGCCAGCAGCTCTCGGACAGTCACAGATACGCAGTATTTT.